This T cell receptor beta chain came from a study of beta chain features in type 1 diabetes. The isolated RNA, all of it, was reverse transcribed, so expressed TCRB transcripts were what got sequenced. Measured with immunoSEQ multiplex PCR; TCRdb has only the in-frame clones, and not every one. The sample lists almost 350,000 clones; 6.5% to 10% were seen once. There are many counts of this clone. As yet, its antigen is unknown. Whole-study findings and limits: VDJ junctions in type 1 diabetes patients carried more deletions and fewer insertions. TCRB CDR3s from Type 1 diabetes patients were moderately but significantly shorter in all four CD4+ subsets.

There are 15 residues in the CDR3. The material sequenced was central memory CD4+ T cells from blood. This TCR came from a woman aged 18-29 years in good health. V usage is TRBV21-1 and J usage is TRBJ2-7; no DNA check was done on the table's D call, TRBD1. TRBV21-1 is designated a pseudogene. The CDR3 protein is CASSKAEPGSYEQYF. CDR3 nucleotides: TGTGCCAGCAGCAAAGCCGAGCCAGGGTCCTACGAGCAGTACTTC.